The 27 T cell receptor beta chains presented below share a single source sample, sequenced in a study of T-cell memory formation after mild COVID-19. TCRdb processed the 5' RACE reads anew with MiXCR; each CDR3 protein has one entry. Of about 210,000 distinct CDR3 sequences listed, over 9.5% are singletons. Sequencing was done on a sample of PBMCs or a T cell subset sorted from them (not recorded which). These receptors came from a man younger than 35 who had mild COVID-19 (a few samples of this study predate the infection). Cell type and time point are not known.

This clonotype was observed a handful of times. The V call is TRBV19, the J call TRBJ2-7; 8 bases line up with TRBD2. The CDR3 totals 15 residues. V shed 7 bases and J 6 bases; nucleotides not matched to a gene: 14. Germline V gives CDR1 LNHDA, CDR2 SQIVND (reference sequence). The CDR3 DNA follows: TGTGCCAGTAAGGAGAAGGCTAGCGGGTACGTCGAGCAGTACTTC. Translated: CASKEKASGYVEQYF.

The rearrangement joins TRBV28 to TRBJ2-5; 8 bases fit TRBD2. The germline V gene encodes CDR1 MDHEN and CDR2 SYDVKM. The CDR3 is 15 amino acids. J was trimmed by 3 bases and V by 3 bases; bases with no gene match: 6. CDR3 region: CASSFGGAAEETQYF. DNA for the CDR3: TGTGCCAGCAGTTTCGGGGGGGCGGCGGAAGAGACCCAGTACTTC.

This clonotype has more than one count but fewer than ten. The chain is built from TRBV7-2 and TRBJ2-3; D is uncertain. CDR3 length: 14 amino acids. V lost 3 bases to trimming and J lost 7 bases, with 14 bases between them. CDR1 is SGHTA, CDR2 FQGNSA, per germline. The CDR3 region has the DNA TGTGCCAGCAGCTTTGGCCCGGGCAGGTATACGCAGTATTTT. It codes for CASSFGPGRYTQYF.

This clonotype was counted only a few times. The J gene is TRBJ2-7, the V gene TRBV5-1, with a tentative D call TRBD1 (5 bases). The CDR3 runs 15 residues. Germline V CDR1 and CDR2: SGHRS, YFSETQ. V was cut by 1 base and J by 1 base, with 12 bases left in between. This CDR3 is CASSLQGPASYEQYV. CDR3 DNA: TGCGCCAGCAGCTTGCAGGGTCCTGCGTCCTACGAGCAGTACGTC.

The chain links TRBV20-1 to TRBJ2-7; a weak D match, TRBD1 (5 bases). The CDR3 loop spans 15 amino acids. V was cut by 1 base and J by 0 bases, with 13 bases left in between. The V gene's germline CDR1 is DFQATT and CDR2 SNEGSKA (reference sequence). CDR3 coding DNA: TGCAGTGCTAGAGCCGCAGGGAAATTCTCCTACGAGCAGTACGTC. Residues: CSARAAGKFSYEQYV.

The rearrangement uses TRBV7-2 and TRBJ2-7; D possibly uses TRBD1 or TRBD2 (5 bases each). Germline V gene data show CDR1 as SGHTA and CDR2 as FQGNSA. The CDR3 covers 15 residues. Trimming took 2 bases from V and 0 from J, leaving 11 bases between them. DNA of the CDR3: TGTGCCAGCAGCTTACTTGGGGGAATCTCCTACGAGCAGTACGTC. Translating gives CASSLLGGISYEQYV.

The CDR3 sequence: CASRLQSGAERAFF. For the CDR3, the DNA is TGTGCCAGCAGACTTCAGTCCGGGGCTGAGAGGGCTTTCTTT. J is TRBJ1-1 and V is TRBV6-5; possible D gene TRBD1, 5 bases. The CDR3 consists of 14 residues. CDR1 MNHEY and CDR2 SVGAGI come from the germline V gene. The V end lost 6 bases, the J end lost 11 bases, and 22 bases lay between the germline ends.

The chain is built from TRBV2 and TRBJ2-7; the match to TRBD1 covers 8 bases. Unmatched junction bases numbered 1, after V lost 3 bases and J lost 6 bases. Germline V CDR1 and CDR2: SNHLY, FYNNEI. The CDR3 length is 12 residues. The CDR3 region is CASSDRGPEQYF. CDR3 in DNA: TGTGCCAGCAGTGACAGGGGGCCCGAGCAGTACTTC.

This clonotype was recorded at least ten times. The chain combines TRBV14 with TRBJ2-5, with 12 bases matching TRBD1. The junction had 7 bases not matched to a gene; V was cut back by 0 bases and J by 5 bases. CDR1 and CDR2 (germline): SGHDN, FVKESK. This CDR3 has 17 amino acids. DNA for the CDR3: TGTGCCAGCAGCCAAGATTGGGGGACAGGGGGCAGTGAGACCCAGTACTTC. Translated: CASSQDWGTGGSETQYF.

As for this clonotype: A read error may produce the germline difference seen at one junction end. V usage is TRBV18 and J usage is TRBJ1-4; the D gene is possibly TRBD1 (6 bases). Germline CDR1 and CDR2: KGHSH and LQKENI. This CDR3 has 15 residues. The CDR3 reads CASSPFNRANEKLYF. The CDR3 region has the DNA TGTGCCAGCTCTCCGTTCAACAGGGCTAATGAAAAACTGTATTTT.

This clonotype was observed many times. The CDR3 is CASSGTGRYQPQHF. CDR3 in DNA: TGTGCCAGCAGCGGGACAGGGCGCTACCAGCCCCAGCATTTT. J is TRBJ1-5 and V is TRBV7-2; 9 nucleotides agree with TRBD1. J lost 7 bases, V lost 5 bases, and 6 bases had no gene match. Germline CDR1 and CDR2: SGHTA and FQGNSA. The CDR3 extends over 14 amino acids.

This clonotype was observed a few times. The V call is TRBV7-9, the J call TRBJ2-1; 8 nucleotides line up with TRBD1. The CDR3 is 15 residues long. With 5 bases clipped from V and 5 bases from J, the junction kept 8 bases outside the gene matches. Germline lookup yields CDR1 SEHNR and CDR2 FQNEAQ (reference sequence). The CDR3 DNA sequence: TGTGCCAGCAGCCACTCCAGGGGGCCCCACAATGAGCAGTTCTTC. Its protein product is CASSHSRGPHNEQFF.

The chain has TRBV5-1 and TRBJ1-4, with TRBD1 as a possible D gene (5 bases). This CDR3 has 15 amino acids. V lost 0 bases and J lost 10, with 16 bases in between. Germline CDR1 is SGHRS and CDR2 is YFSETQ. Here the CDR3 reads CASSLDWNLGGKLFF. The CDR3 nucleotides read TGCGCCAGCAGCTTGGATTGGAATCTTGGGGGAAAACTGTTTTTT.

This clonotype was recorded many times. This chain joins TRBV5-1 and TRBJ1-1, with TRBD1 matching over 7 bases. From germline, CDR1 is SGHRS and CDR2 YFSETQ. This CDR3 has 15 amino acids. Trimming at V came to 0 bases and at J to 2 bases, leaving 4 bases not matched to a gene. The CDR3 bases are TGCGCCAGCAGCTTGGGAGGGACAGCCAACACTGAAGCTTTCTTT. This encodes CASSLGGTANTEAFF. The full variable domain, in which reference TRBV5-1 and TRBJ1-1 provide the parts outside the CDR3, is KAGVTQTPRYLIKTRGQQVTLSCSPISGHRSVSWYQQTPGQGLQFLFEYFSETQRNKGNFPGRFSGRQFSNSRSEMNVSTLELGDSALYLCASSLGGTANTEAFFGQGTRLTVV.

This clonotype was seen more than once but under ten times. The rearrangement uses TRBV7-3 and TRBJ2-5; 9 nucleotides match TRBD2. Germline CDR1 SGHTA, CDR2 FQGTGA. The CDR3 has 16 amino acids. V dropped 5 bases and J dropped 5; count of bases not matched to a gene: 12. CDR3 in amino acids: CASSLDRREGGETQYF. The CDR3 bases are TGTGCCAGCAGCCTGGACAGGCGGGAGGGTGGGGAGACCCAGTACTTC.

The genes are TRBV20-1 and TRBJ1-2; D is uncertain. The germline V and J ends were trimmed by 5 bases and 4 bases, with 8 bases remaining between them. The germline CDR1 and CDR2 sequences are DFQATT and SNEGSKA (reference sequence). The CDR3 has 11 amino acids. The CDR3: CSAPPAYGYTF. CDR3 sequence (DNA): TGCAGTGCTCCACCGGCCTATGGCTACACCTTC.

The sample holds a few counts of this clonotype. The chain has TRBV28 and TRBJ1-5, with TRBD1 identical over 8 bases. Germline CDR1 MDHEN, CDR2 SYDVKM. Trimming cost V 5 bases and J 7 bases; bases outside gene matches: 4. CDR3 length: 13 amino acids. This CDR3 is CASSKTGVQPQHF. The CDR3 DNA is TGTGCCAGCAGTAAGACAGGGGTCCAGCCCCAGCATTTT.

There are a few counts of this clonotype. This chain uses TRBV4-3 with TRBJ1-6; D gene ambiguous. The CDR3 has 16 amino acids. Trimming removed 0 bases at V and 5 bases at J, with 11 bases between. Germline CDR1 LGHNA, CDR2 YSLEER. CDR3 nucleotide sequence: TGCGCCAGCAGCCAAGAGCCACCCGGGAATAATTCACCCCTCCACTTT. The encoded protein is CASSQEPPGNNSPLHF.

This clonotype was counted many times. The chain joins TRBV4-3 to TRBJ2-3, with unresolved D. Germline CDR1 LGHNA, CDR2 YSLEER. This CDR3 contains 14 residues. The V gene lost 0 bases and the J gene lost 10 bases, with 14 bases spanning the gap. CDR3 protein: CASSQDGFPRPQYF. The CDR3 DNA sequence: TGCGCCAGCAGCCAAGATGGGTTTCCTCGCCCGCAGTATTTT.

This clonotype turned up a few times. This rearrangement joins TRBV7-3 to TRBJ2-5, with 10 bases aligning to TRBD1. CDR1 and CDR2 from the germline V gene are SGHTA and FQGTGA. V lost 5 bases to trimming and J lost 5 bases; unmatched junction nucleotides: 5. CDR3 length equals 14 residues. This chain's CDR3 is CASSPRTGGETQYF. CDR3 DNA sequence: TGTGCCAGCAGCCCGCGGACAGGGGGGGAGACCCAGTACTTC.

The table lists this clonotype with a few counts. The chain employs TRBV6-5 and TRBJ1-4; possibly TRBD1 for D (5 bases). Looked up from germline, CDR1 is MNHEY and CDR2 is SVGAGI. Trimming left V 0 bases short and J 8 bases short, with 16 bases between. The CDR3 is made up of 16 amino acids. The CDR3 DNA reads as TGTGCCAGCAGTTACTCGGCCCGGGGCAGTGGAGAAAAACTGTTTTTT. As protein: CASSYSARGSGEKLFF.

This clonotype has more than one count but fewer than ten. The gene calls are TRBV4-2 and TRBJ2-2, with 13 bases identical to TRBD2. V shed 0 bases and J 3 bases; nucleotides not matched to a gene: 4. The CDR3 contains 18 residues. Germline CDR1 reads LGHNA; CDR2 reads YNFKEQ. The CDR3 spells CASSQETSGGLYTGELFF. For the CDR3, the DNA is TGTGCCAGCAGCCAAGAGACTAGCGGGGGGTTATACACCGGGGAGCTGTTTTTT.

This clonotype was counted between two and nine times. CDR3 sequence (DNA): TGTGCCGGGGGGCCTCAGGAGACCCAGTACTTC. This translates into CAGGPQETQYF. The rearrangement uses TRBV6-2 or TRBV6-3 and TRBJ2-5; D tentatively fits TRBD1 or TRBD2 (6 bases each). This CDR3 has 11 residues. The germline gives CDR1 MNHEY, CDR2 SVGEGT. V was cut by 11 bases and J by 5 bases, with 12 bases left in between.

This clonotype was seen at least ten times. The V and J genes are TRBV7-2 and TRBJ2-5, with 8 positions matching TRBD2. J was trimmed by 2 bases and V by 11 bases; bases with no gene match: 10. This CDR3 is 14 amino acids long. The germline CDR1 and CDR2 sequences are SGHTA and FQGNSA. CDR3 sequence: CAEQSGGEQETQYF. CDR3 coding DNA: TGTGCCGAGCAGAGCGGGGGCGAACAAGAGACCCAGTACTTC.

The table lists this clonotype with many counts. The genes are TRBV20-1 and TRBJ1-2, with D unclear. The CDR3 runs 12 residues. CDR1 and CDR2 from the germline V gene are DFQATT and SNEGSKA (reference sequence). V was shortened by 0 bases and J by 5 bases, with 7 bases between the two germline ends. This chain's CDR3 is CSARENRYGYTF. The CDR3 DNA follows: TGCAGTGCTAGAGAGAACCGTTATGGCTACACCTTC.

The chain combines TRBV27 with TRBJ2-2; 7 bases map to TRBD2. This CDR3 comprises 11 residues. V lost 8 bases, J lost 7 bases, and 1 base stayed unmatched. Germline loops: CDR1 MNHEY, CDR2 SMNVEV (reference sequence). CDR3 sequence: CASWGGGELFF. CDR3 in DNA: TGTGCCAGCTGGGGGGGCGGGGAGCTGTTTTTT.

This chain uses TRBV7-2 with TRBJ1-1, with D unresolved. Germline CDR1 and CDR2: SGHTA and FQGNSA. The CDR3 length is 14 residues. The V and J ends lost 1 base and 1 base respectively, with 7 bases between them. In DNA, the CDR3 is TGTGCCAGCAGCTTAGGCAGAGCGAACACTGAAGCTTTCTTT. This gives the protein CASSLGRANTEAFF.